This T cell receptor (beta chain) emerged from a study of blood T cell repertoires in COVID-19. Study-level background: Sites across the United States, Italy and Spain contributed samples from acute and convalescent COVID-19. PBMCs, B-cell-depleted T cells, or T cells were the source of the cDNA or gDNA that made up the material.

Per the original data handling: Nucleated cell counts were estimated from reference gene primer amplification. TCRdb's copy holds only in-frame clones and misses some; the assay was immunoSEQ multiplex PCR. D and trimming were read from the DNA, whereas the V and J calls and clone size are those reported in that table. The sample lists 100,000 to 150,000 clones; 80% to 90% were seen once. The CDR3 has 13 residues. The germline CDR1 and CDR2 sequences are WNHNN and SYGVQD (reference sequence). Trimming took 8 bases from V and 4 from J; bases not matched to a gene: 2. The sequence was obtained from a man aged 45-65 years with active or convalescent COVID-19. The material sequenced was peripheral blood. The chain couples TRBV10-1 to TRBJ2-1; TRBD1 matches 10 bases. The CDR3 DNA reads as TGCGCCAGCGGACAGGGGGGATACAATGAGCAGTTCTTC. Encoded protein: CASGQGGYNEQFF.